This TCR beta chain was identified in a study of patients and donors after allogeneic stem cell transplantation. V was clipped by 2 bases and J by 5 bases, with 16 bases between them. The CDR3 has 15 amino acids. TCRdb reprocessed the RT-PCR reads with MiXCR, giving one entry per CDR3 protein. The table has fewer than 60,000 distinct CDR3 sequences, 13% seen once. Sequenced input: blood, either unsorted or a sorted T cell fraction (not recorded which). J is TRBJ2-7 and V is TRBV12-3 or TRBV12-4, with D possibly being TRBD2 (6 bases). The clonotype comes from a human donor who was either an allogeneic HSCT recipient or a stem cell or donor lymphocyte infusion donor (not recorded which). It is not recorded whose cells these are; they may come from a transplant donor. In DNA, the CDR3 is TGTGCCAGCAGTTTACTTCCCTCTAGCGTGGACGAGCAGTACTTC. It codes for CASSLLPSSVDEQYF.